This T cell receptor (beta chain) was obtained from a study of response to subunit inactivated influenza vaccine. TCRdb passed the RT-PCR reads through MiXCR, listing each CDR3 protein once. The sample yields just under 550,000 distinct CDR3 sequences, approximately 22% seen once. This CDR3 has 16 amino acids. With 7 bases clipped from V and 3 bases from J, the junction kept 10 bases outside the gene matches. A few counts support this clonotype. These data were likewise used in another study, on T cells expressing NK-cell markers. From that paper: Generation of TCR beta cDNA was performed by 5'RACE template switching incorporating UMIs. The authors sequenced eight donors, of whom seven were HCMV-seropositive and one was seronegative.

The chain uses TRBV12-3 or TRBV12-4 and TRBJ2-1; 9 nucleotides match TRBD2. This sample comprised CD4+ T cells sorted from PBMCs, obtained approximately 12 days after vaccination. The origin of this receptor is a man in his forties or fifties who received an inactivated influenza vaccine. CDR3 bases: TGTGCCAGCACCCGGGCTAGCGGGGTCTACTACAATGAGCAGTTCTTC. It encodes CASTRASGVYYNEQFF.